One TCR beta chain is described in this entry. Its antigen is undetermined. The sample belongs to a study of T cells in tumors after PD-1 blockade. On the study more broadly: Patients had no prior checkpoint blockade, systemic immunosuppressants, or anti-cancer therapy within 4 weeks. Either cemiplimab 350 mg every 2 weeks or pembrolizumab 200 mg every 3 weeks was given.

Regarding the study as a whole: Roughly 40% of tumor TCR clonotypes were also found in blood.

The table came from immunoSEQ multiplex PCR; TCRdb's copy has only in-frame clones and leaves some out. The sample carries about 24,000 clones, roughly 85% recorded once. The length of the CDR3 is 14 residues. V gave up 3 bases and J gave up 1 base; unmatched junction bases: 3. Germline V CDR1 and CDR2: GTSNPN, SVGIG (reference sequence). The source of this sequence is a human donor with basal cell carcinoma. The J gene is TRBJ2-1, the V gene TRBV30; 7 nucleotides agree with TRBD1. The sample was PBMCs, taken after anti-PD-1 treatment. The DNA of the CDR3 is TGTGCCTGGAGGCAGGGGGAATCCTACAATGAGCAGTTCTTC. It encodes CAWRQGESYNEQFF.